This T cell receptor beta chain derives from a study of Tregs in tolerant kidney transplant recipients. Study-level information: Sorting of CD4+CD25+CD127- cells followed approximately three-day belatacept mixed lymphocyte reactions, sometimes with roughly 5-day graft donor restimulation. Antibodies separated recipient from donor cells. Study-level findings and limits: Expanding Tregs on activated donor B cells appeared to best identify donor-specific TCRbeta clones. The small number of patients limits these findings pending further validation.

This CDR3 has 15 residues. The V segment lost 4 bases and the J segment 5 bases; nucleotides outside the gene matches: 6. Germline V CDR1 and CDR2: SGHVS, FQNEAQ. This clone was detected only once. What it binds is unknown. Sequencing was performed with immunoSEQ multiplex PCR; in TCRdb, only in-frame clones are kept and a portion is missing. This sample has 35,000 to 50,000 clones, with 95% to 96% found just once. The sample comprised Tregs from blood cultured with allogeneic cells. The sequence was obtained from a human donor in good health. The chain joins TRBV7-8 to TRBJ2-7, with 12 bases identical to TRBD2. The CDR3 DNA is TGTGCCAGCAGCTATCTAGCGGGGGGGCTGGACGAGCAGTACTTC. It specifies CASSYLAGGLDEQYF. The full variable domain, rest sourced from reference TRBV7-8 and TRBJ2-7, is GAGVSQSPRYKVAKRGQDVALRCDPISGHVSLFWYQQALGQGPEFLTYFQNEAQLDKSGLPSDRFFAERPEGSVSTLKIQRTQQEDSAVYLCASSYLAGGLDEQYFGPGTRLTVT.